The rows below give T cell receptor beta chains drawn from one sample of a study of T cells in localized non-small cell lung cancer. The protocol was immunoSEQ multiplex PCR, while the TCRdb copy is restricted to in-frame clones and leaves out a portion. This table holds approximately 81,000 clones, 88% found once. Here the sequenced sample was peripheral blood, taken before any cancer treatment. The source is a woman aged 35 to 70 with stage I squamous cell lung carcinoma. Both conserved end residues are part of each CDR3. Fields, in order: J gene, D gene, clone size, V gene, CDR3 protein, CDR3 DNA. A D gene is named only where the DNA matches it firmly. Size is stated for part of the rows, as once, few or many counts, or as a class when the clone is expanded.

J gene: TRBJ1-6; D gene: TRBD1; clone size: NA; V gene: TRBV6-5; CDR3 protein: CASSYTWDRSTSPLHF; CDR3 DNA: TGTGCCAGCAGTTACACATGGGACAGATCTACCTCACCCCTCCACTTT
J gene: TRBJ2-2; D gene: NA; clone size: NA; V gene: TRBV6-1; CDR3 protein: CACIKDRINTGELFF; CDR3 DNA: TGTGCCTGCATAAAAGACAGGATTAACACCGGGGAGCTGTTTTTT
J gene: TRBJ1-4; D gene: TRBD1; clone size: NA; V gene: TRBV25-1; CDR3 protein: CASSLSGQGATNEKLFF; CDR3 DNA: TGTGCCAGCAGCCTCTCGGGACAGGGGGCAACTAATGAAAAACTGTTTTTT
J gene: TRBJ2-2; D gene: NA; clone size: NA; V gene: TRBV30; CDR3 protein: CAWSVGGTGELFF; CDR3 DNA: TGTGCCTGGAGTGTAGGGGGTACCGGGGAGCTGTTTTTT
J gene: TRBJ2-2; D gene: TRBD1; clone size: once; V gene: TRBV19; CDR3 protein: CASTHTRTGGATGELFF; CDR3 DNA: TGTGCCAGTACCCATACTAGGACAGGGGGCGCTACCGGGGAGCTGTTTTTT
J gene: TRBJ2-3; D gene: NA; clone size: NA; V gene: TRBV19; CDR3 protein: CASSGMRYTDTQYF; CDR3 DNA: TGTGCCAGTTCGGGAATGAGATACACAGATACGCAGTATTTT
J gene: TRBJ1-5; D gene: TRBD1; clone size: NA; V gene: TRBV9; CDR3 protein: CASSEGQGSNQPQHF; CDR3 DNA: TGTGCCAGCAGTGAAGGACAGGGTTCGAATCAGCCCCAGCATTTT
J gene: TRBJ1-1; D gene: TRBD1; clone size: NA; V gene: TRBV19; CDR3 protein: CASSIGGGTANTEAFF; CDR3 DNA: TGTGCCAGTAGTATAGGGGGGGGGACAGCGAACACTGAAGCTTTCTTT
J gene: TRBJ2-7; D gene: NA; clone size: NA; V gene: TRBV5-6; CDR3 protein: CASSFSGVEQYF; CDR3 DNA: TGTGCCAGCAGCTTCTCCGGTGTCGAGCAGTACTTC
J gene: TRBJ2-7; D gene: NA; clone size: NA; V gene: TRBV6-5; CDR3 protein: CASSFDPGSYEQYF; CDR3 DNA: TGTGCCAGCAGTTTCGATCCGGGTTCCTACGAGCAGTACTTC
J gene: TRBJ1-2; D gene: TRBD1; clone size: NA; V gene: TRBV9; CDR3 protein: CASSVGQGNYGYTF; CDR3 DNA: TGTGCCAGCAGCGTCGGACAGGGGAACTATGGCTACACCTTC
J gene: TRBJ1-2; D gene: NA; clone size: NA; V gene: TRBV21-1; CDR3 protein: CASSIRTGINYGYTF; CDR3 DNA: TGTGCCAGCAGCATCCGGACAGGGATCAACTATGGCTACACCTTC
J gene: TRBJ1-2; D gene: NA; clone size: NA; V gene: TRBV7-9; CDR3 protein: CASSPPDGTSGYTF; CDR3 DNA: TGTGCCAGCAGCCCGCCGGACGGGACTTCTGGCTACACCTTC